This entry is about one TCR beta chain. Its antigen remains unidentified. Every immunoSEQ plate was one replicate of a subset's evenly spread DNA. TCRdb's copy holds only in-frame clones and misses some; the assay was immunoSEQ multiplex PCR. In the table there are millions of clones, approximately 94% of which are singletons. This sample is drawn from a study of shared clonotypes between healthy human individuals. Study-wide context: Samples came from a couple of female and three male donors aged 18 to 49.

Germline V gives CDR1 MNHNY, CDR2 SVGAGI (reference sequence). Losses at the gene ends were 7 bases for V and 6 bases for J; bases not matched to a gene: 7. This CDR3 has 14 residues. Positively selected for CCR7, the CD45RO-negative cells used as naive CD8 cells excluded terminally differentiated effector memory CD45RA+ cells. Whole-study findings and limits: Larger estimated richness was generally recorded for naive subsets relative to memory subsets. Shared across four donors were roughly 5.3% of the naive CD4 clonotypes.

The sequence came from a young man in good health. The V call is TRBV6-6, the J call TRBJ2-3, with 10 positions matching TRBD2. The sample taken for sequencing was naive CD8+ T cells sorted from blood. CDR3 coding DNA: TGTGCCAGCATACTAGCGGGACCCGGGGATACGCAGTATTTT. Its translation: CASILAGPGDTQYF.